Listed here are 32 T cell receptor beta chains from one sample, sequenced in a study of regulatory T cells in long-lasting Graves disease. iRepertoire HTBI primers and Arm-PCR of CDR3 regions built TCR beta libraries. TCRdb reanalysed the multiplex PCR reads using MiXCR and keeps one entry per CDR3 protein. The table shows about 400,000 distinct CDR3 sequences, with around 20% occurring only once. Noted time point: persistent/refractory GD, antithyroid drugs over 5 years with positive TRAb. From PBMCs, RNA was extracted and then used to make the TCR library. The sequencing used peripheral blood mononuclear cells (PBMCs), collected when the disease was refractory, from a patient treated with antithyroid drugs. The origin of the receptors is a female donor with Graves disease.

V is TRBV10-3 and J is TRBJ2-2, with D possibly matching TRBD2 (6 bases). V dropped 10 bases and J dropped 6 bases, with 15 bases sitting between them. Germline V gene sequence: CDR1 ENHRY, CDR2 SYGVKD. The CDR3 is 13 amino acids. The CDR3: CATVGGAAGELFF. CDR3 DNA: TGTGCCACCGTTGGAGGGGCAGCCGGGGAGCTGTTTTTT.

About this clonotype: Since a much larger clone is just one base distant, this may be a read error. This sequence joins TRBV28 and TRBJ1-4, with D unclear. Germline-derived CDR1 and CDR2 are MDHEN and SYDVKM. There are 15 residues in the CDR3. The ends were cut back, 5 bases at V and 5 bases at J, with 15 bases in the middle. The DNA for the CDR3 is TGTGCCAGCAGTCTAGAGGCCACACCAAATGAAAAACTGTTTTTT. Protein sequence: CASSLEATPNEKLFF. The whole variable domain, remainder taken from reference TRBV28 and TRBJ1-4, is DVKVTQSSRYLVKRTGEKVFLECVQDMDHENMFWYRQDPGLGLRLIYFSYDVKMKEKGDIPEGYSVSREKKERFSLILESASTNQTSMYLCASSLEATPNEKLFFGSGTQLSVL.

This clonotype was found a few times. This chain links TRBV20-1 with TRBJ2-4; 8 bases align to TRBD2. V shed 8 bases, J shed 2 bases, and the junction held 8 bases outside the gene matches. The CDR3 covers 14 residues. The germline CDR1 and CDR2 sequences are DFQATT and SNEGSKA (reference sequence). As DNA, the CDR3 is TGCAGTCCCGGGGTAGCGGGAACCAAAAACATTCAGTACTTC. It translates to CSPGVAGTKNIQYF.

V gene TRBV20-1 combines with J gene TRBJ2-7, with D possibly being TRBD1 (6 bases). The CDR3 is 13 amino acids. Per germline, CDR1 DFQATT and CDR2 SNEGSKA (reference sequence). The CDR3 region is CSLTDRSSYEQYF. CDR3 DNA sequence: TGCAGCCTCACAGACAGGAGCTCCTACGAGCAGTACTTC.

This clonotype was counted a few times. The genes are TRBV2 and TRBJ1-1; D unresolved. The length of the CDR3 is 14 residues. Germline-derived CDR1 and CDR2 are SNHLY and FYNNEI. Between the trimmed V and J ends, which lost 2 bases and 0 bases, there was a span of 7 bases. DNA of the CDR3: TGTGCCAGCAGTGAAATGAAAATGAACACTGAAGCTTTCTTT. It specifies CASSEMKMNTEAFF. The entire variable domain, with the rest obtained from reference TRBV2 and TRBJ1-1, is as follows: EPEVTQTPSHQVTQMGQEVILRCVPISNHLYFYWYRQILGQKVEFLVSFYNNEISEKSEIFDDQFSVERPDGSNFTLKIRSTKLEDSAMYFCASSEMKMNTEAFFGQGTRLTVV.

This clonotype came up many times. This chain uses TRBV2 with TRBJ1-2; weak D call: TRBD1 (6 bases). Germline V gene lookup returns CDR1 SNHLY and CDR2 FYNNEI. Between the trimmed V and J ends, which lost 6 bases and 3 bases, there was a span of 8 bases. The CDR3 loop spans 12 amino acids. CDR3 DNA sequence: TGTGCCAGCAGGGAGGGGGACTATGGCTACACCTTC. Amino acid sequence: CASREGDYGYTF.

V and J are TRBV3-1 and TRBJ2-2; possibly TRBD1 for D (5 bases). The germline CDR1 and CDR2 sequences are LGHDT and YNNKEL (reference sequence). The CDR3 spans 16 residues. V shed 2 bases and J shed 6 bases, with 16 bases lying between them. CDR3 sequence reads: CASSQRGKEVPGELFF. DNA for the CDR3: TGTGCCAGCAGCCAAAGGGGAAAAGAGGTCCCCGGGGAGCTGTTTTTT.

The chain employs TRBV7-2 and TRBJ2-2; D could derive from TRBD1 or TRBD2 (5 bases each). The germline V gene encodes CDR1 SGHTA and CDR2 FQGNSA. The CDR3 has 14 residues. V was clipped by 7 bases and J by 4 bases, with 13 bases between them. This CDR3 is CASTGTDRTGELFF. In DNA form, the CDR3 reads TGTGCCAGCACCGGGACGGACCGCACCGGGGAGCTGTTTTTT. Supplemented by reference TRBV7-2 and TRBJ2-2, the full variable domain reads GAGVSQSPSNKVTEKGKDVELRCDPISGHTALYWYRQSLGQGLEFLIYFQGNSAPDKSGLPSDRFSAERTGGSVSTLTIQRTQQEDSAVYLCASTGTDRTGELFFGEGSRLTVL.

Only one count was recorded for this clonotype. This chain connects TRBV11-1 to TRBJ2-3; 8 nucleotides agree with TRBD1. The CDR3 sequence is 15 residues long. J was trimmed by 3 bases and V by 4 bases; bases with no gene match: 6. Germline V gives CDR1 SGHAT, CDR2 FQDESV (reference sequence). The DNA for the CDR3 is TGTGCCAGCAGCTATGGGACAGGTTGGACAGATACGCAGTATTTT. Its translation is CASSYGTGWTDTQYF.

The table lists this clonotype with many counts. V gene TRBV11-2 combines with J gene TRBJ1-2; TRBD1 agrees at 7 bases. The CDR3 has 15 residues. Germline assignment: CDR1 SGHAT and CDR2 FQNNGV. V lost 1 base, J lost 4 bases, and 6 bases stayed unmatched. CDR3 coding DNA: TGTGCCAGCAGCTTAGTGCAGGGACAGTCCTATGGCTACACCTTC. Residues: CASSLVQGQSYGYTF. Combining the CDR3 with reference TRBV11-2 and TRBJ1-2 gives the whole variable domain EAGVAQSPRYKIIEKRQSVAFWCNPISGHATLYWYQQILGQGPKLLIQFQNNGVVDDSQLPKDRFSAERLKGVDSTLKIQPAKLEDSAVYLCASSLVQGQSYGYTFGSGTRLTVV.

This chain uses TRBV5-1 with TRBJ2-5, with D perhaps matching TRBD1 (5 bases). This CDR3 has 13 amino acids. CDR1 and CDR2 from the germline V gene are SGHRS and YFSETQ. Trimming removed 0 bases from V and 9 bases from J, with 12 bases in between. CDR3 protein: CASSLEGDGAQYF. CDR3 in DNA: TGCGCCAGCAGCTTGGAAGGGGATGGGGCCCAGTACTTC.

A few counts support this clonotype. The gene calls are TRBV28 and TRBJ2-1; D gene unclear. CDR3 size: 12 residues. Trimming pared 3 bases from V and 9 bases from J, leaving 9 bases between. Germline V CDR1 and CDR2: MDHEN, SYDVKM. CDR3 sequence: CASSLALGEQFF. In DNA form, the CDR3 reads TGTGCCAGCAGTTTGGCGTTGGGTGAGCAGTTCTTC. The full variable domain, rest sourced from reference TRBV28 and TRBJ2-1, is DVKVTQSSRYLVKRTGEKVFLECVQDMDHENMFWYRQDPGLGLRLIYFSYDVKMKEKGDIPEGYSVSREKKERFSLILESASTNQTSMYLCASSLALGEQFFGPGTRLTVL.

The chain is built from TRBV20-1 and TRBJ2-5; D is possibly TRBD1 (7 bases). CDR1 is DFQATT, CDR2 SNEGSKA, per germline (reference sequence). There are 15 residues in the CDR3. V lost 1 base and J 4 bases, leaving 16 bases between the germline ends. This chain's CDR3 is CSARASGSGGETQYF. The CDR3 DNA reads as TGCAGTGCTAGAGCCAGCGGGTCAGGGGGAGAGACCCAGTACTTC.

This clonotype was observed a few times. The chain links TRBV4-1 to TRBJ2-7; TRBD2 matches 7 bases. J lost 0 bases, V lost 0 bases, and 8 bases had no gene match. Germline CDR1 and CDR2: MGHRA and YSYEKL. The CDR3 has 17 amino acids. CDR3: CASSQEPPLADSYEQYF. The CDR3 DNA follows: TGCGCCAGCAGCCAAGAACCCCCCCTAGCGGACTCCTACGAGCAGTACTTC.

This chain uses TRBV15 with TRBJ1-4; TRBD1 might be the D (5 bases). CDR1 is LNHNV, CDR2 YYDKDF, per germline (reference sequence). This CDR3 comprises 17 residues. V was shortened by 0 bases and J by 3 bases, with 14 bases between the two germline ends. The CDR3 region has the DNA TGTGCCACCAGCAGAGATATGGGGCGGGAAGCTAATGAAAAACTGTTTTTT. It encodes CATSRDMGREANEKLFF.

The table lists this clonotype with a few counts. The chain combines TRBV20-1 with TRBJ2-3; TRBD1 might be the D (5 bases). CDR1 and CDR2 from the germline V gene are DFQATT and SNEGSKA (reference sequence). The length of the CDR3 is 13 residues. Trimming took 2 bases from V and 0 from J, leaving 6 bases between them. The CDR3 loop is CSARRGSTDTQYF. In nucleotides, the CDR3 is TGCAGTGCTAGAAGGGGTAGCACAGATACGCAGTATTTT.

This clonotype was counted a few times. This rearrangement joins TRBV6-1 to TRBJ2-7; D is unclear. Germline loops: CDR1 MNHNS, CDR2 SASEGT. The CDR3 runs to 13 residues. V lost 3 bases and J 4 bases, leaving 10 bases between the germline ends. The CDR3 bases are TGTGCCAGCAGTGACTTTAGGGCGTACGAGCAGTACTTC. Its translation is CASSDFRAYEQYF.

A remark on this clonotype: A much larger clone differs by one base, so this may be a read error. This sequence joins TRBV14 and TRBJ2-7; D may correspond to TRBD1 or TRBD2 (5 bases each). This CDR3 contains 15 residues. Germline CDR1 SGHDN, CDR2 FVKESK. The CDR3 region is CVSSQDVGPNYEQYF. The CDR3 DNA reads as TGTGTCAGCAGCCAAGATGTGGGACCAAACTACGAGCAGTACTTC.

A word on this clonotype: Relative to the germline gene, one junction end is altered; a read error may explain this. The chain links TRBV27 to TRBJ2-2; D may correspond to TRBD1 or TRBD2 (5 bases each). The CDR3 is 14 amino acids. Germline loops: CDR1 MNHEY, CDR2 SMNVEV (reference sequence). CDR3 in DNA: TGTGCCAGCAGTTTAATCTGGGGCACCGGGGAGCTGTTCTTT. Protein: CASSLIWGTGELFF.

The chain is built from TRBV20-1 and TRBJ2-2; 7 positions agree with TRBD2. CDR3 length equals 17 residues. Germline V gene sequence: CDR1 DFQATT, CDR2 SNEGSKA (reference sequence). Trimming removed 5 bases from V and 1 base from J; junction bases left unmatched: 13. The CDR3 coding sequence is TGCAGTGCTCGCCCACCGGGACTACCACGGAACACCGGGGAGCTGTTTTTT. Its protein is CSARPPGLPRNTGELFF.

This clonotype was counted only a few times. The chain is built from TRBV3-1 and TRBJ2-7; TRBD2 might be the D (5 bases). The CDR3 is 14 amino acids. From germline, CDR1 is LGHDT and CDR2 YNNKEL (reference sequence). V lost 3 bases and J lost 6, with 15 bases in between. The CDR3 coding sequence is TGTGCCAGCAGCCACACCACCGGAGGACGCGAGCAGTACTTC. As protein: CASSHTTGGREQYF.

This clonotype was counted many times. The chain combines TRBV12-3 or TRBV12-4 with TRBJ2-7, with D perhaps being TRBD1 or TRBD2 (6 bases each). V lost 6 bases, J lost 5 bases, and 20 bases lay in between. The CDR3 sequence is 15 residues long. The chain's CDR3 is CASSPGLGGSHEQYF. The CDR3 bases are TGTGCCAGCAGCCCCGGGTTGGGGGGCTCACACGAGCAGTACTTC.

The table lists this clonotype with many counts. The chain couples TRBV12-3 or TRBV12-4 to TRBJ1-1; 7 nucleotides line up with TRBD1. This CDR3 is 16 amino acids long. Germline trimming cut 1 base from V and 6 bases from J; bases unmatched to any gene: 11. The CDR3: CASSLGQGIRGAEAFF. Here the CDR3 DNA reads TGTGCCAGCAGTTTAGGACAGGGAATCCGGGGCGCTGAAGCTTTCTTT.

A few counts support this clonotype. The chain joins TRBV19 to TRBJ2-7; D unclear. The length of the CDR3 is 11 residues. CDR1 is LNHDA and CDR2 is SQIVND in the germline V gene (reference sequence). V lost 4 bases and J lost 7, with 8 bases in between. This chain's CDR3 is CASSNEEEQYF. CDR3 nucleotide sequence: TGTGCCAGTAGTAACGAGGAAGAGCAGTACTTC.

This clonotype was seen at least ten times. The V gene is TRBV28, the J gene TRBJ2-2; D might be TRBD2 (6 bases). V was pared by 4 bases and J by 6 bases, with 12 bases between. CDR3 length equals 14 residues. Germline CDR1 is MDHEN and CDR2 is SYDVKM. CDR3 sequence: CASSSGSGAGELFF. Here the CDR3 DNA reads TGTGCCAGCAGTTCGGGGTCGGGGGCCGGGGAGCTGTTTTTT.

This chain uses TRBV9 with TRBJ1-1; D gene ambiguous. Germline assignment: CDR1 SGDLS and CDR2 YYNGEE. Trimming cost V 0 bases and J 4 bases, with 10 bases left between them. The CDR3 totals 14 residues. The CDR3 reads CASSVGQPGTEAFF. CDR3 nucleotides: TGTGCCAGCAGCGTAGGGCAGCCCGGCACTGAAGCTTTCTTT.

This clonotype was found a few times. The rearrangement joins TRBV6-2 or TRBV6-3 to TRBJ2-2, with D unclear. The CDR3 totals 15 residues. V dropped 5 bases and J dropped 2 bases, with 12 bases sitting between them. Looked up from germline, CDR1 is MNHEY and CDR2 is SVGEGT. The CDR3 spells CASSPLSKNTGELFF. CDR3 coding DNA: TGTGCCAGCAGTCCGCTGTCTAAAAACACCGGGGAGCTGTTTTTT.

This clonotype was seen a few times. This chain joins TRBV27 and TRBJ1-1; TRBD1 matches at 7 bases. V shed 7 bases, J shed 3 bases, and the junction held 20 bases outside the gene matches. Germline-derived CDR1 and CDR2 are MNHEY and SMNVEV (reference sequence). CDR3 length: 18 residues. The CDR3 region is CASITRGEGGAGDTEAFF. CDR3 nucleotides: TGTGCCAGCATCACAAGGGGGGAAGGGGGCGCTGGGGACACTGAAGCTTTCTTT.

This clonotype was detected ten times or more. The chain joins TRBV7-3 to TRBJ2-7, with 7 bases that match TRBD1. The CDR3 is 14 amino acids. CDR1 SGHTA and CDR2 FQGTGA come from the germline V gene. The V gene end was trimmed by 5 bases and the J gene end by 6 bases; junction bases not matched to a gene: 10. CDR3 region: CASSPRGGPGEQYF. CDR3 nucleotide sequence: TGTGCCAGCAGCCCCAGAGGGGGCCCCGGCGAGCAGTACTTC.

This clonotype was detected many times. In DNA, the CDR3 is TGTGCCAGCAGTTTAGCTATAGCGGAGGTGGCACACGAGCAGTACTTC. Translating it yields CASSLAIAEVAHEQYF. This chain connects TRBV12-3 or TRBV12-4 to TRBJ2-7, with TRBD2 as a possible D gene (6 bases). The CDR3 spans 16 residues. Trimming removed 0 bases from V and 5 bases from J, with 17 bases in between.

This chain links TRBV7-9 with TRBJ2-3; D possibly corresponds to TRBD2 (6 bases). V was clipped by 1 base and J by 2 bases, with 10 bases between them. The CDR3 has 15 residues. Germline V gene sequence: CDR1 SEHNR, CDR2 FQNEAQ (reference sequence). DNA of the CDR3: TGTGCCAGCAGCTTAGACGGCGGGGCCACAGATACGCAGTATTTT. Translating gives CASSLDGGATDTQYF.

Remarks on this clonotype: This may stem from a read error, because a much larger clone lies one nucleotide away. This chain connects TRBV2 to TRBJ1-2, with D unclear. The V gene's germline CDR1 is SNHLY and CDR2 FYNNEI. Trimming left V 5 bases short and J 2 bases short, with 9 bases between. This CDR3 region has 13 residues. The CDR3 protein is CASSCRRNYGYTF. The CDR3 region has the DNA TGTGCCAGCAGTTGCAGGAGGAACTATGGCTACACCTTC.